The clone carrying this T cell receptor (beta chain) is termed medium-sized. What it binds is not known. The sample is drawn from a study of neurological immune-mediated disorders. Overall study findings and caveats: The level of TCR clonal expansion was highest in patients with HTLV-1-associated myelopathy and lowest in multiple sclerosis, where it fell below the level seen in healthy controls. Phylogenetic grouping assigned the repertoires of 18 of 34 multiple sclerosis patients to one related-CDR3 cluster, which constitutes a possible signature.

TCRdb reprocessed the 5' RACE reads with MiXCR, giving one entry per CDR3 protein. The sample records 55,000 to 75,000 distinct CDR3 sequences, roughly 2.5% being singletons. The sample taken for sequencing was PBMCs. The receptor was isolated from a man aged 50 to 59 with multiple sclerosis.

For the CDR3, the DNA is TGTGCCAGCAGCTGGACAGGGGGGAATGAGCAGTTCTTC. Translating it yields CASSWTGGNEQFF. The V call is TRBV3-1, the J call TRBJ2-1, with 10 bases identical to TRBD1. Per germline, CDR1 LGHDT and CDR2 YNNKEL (reference sequence). V lost 5 bases to trimming and J lost 7 bases; unmatched junction nucleotides: 2. The CDR3 loop spans 13 amino acids.